This T cell receptor beta chain was retrieved from a study of T cell responses to AZD1222 COVID-19 vaccine. Study overall: Pooling was applied to second doses at about 4 or about 12 weeks. General study points: Repertoire sampling occurred only after the peak T cell response. Targeting of unmutated variant regions was reportedly seen in nearly half of spike-specific TCRs. Of the AZD1222 recipients, only five or six were seropositive at baseline.

Turning to this clone: Its antigen is still unknown.

The CDR3 has 15 residues. CDR1 and CDR2 from the germline V gene are SGDLS and YYNGEE. Trimming took 0 bases from V and 4 from J, leaving 13 bases between them. Generated by immunoSEQ multiplex PCR, the TCRdb table keeps only in-frame clones and is missing some. The sample shows around 130,000 clones, roughly nine tenths of them seen only once. Sequencing used peripheral blood, obtained on day 0 of AZD1222 vaccination. The sequence was obtained from an adult in good health. The chain links TRBV9 to TRBJ1-1; D is possibly TRBD1 (5 bases). CDR3 protein: CASSVGGVSSTEAFF. The CDR3 nucleotides read TGTGCCAGCAGCGTAGGAGGGGTATCGAGCACTGAAGCTTTCTTT.